This TCR beta chain comes out of a study of somatic mutations in cytotoxic T cells in rheumatoid arthritis. Study-wide points: TRBV07 appeared slightly underrepresented in the rheumatoid arthritis patients. That finding was not adjusted to account for multiple comparisons. Of approximately 70 patients, seven or eight had a largest CD8+ clone that exceeded 20% of CD8+ cells. Measured CD8+ T-cell clonality, a value compared between rheumatoid arthritis patients and age-matched healthy controls, did not differ significantly.

The protocol was immunoSEQ multiplex PCR, while the TCRdb copy is restricted to in-frame clones and leaves out a portion. Found here are some 7,000 clones, 74% of them singletons; the top ten hold about 16%. The V end lost 0 bases, the J end lost 6 bases, and 5 bases lay between the germline ends. CDR1 and CDR2 from the germline V gene are MRHNA and SNTAGT. This CDR3 is 13 amino acids long. With respect to this clone: Its specificity is not known.

This clonotype was obtained from an adult with rheumatoid arthritis. The chain recombines TRBV6-4 with TRBJ2-2; D remains ambiguous. Sequencing used CD8+ T cells sorted from blood. The CDR3 is CASSDSGPGELFF. The CDR3 bases are TGTGCCAGCAGTGACTCTGGCCCCGGGGAGCTGTTTTTT.